What follows are 8 T cell receptor beta chains derived from one specimen sequenced in a study of blood T cell repertoires in COVID-19. Profiled with immunoSEQ multiplex PCR; TCRdb holds only in-frame clones, not every one. Of about 170,000 clones detected, around 87% appear once; the ten largest clones hold less than 3%. The sample consisted of peripheral blood. These receptors all stem from a woman older than 75 with COVID-19, enrolled during active disease.

The CDR3 region has the DNA TGTGCCAGTAAGACTAGCCGTAGCTACGAGCAGTACTTC. As protein: CASKTSRSYEQYF. The V call is TRBV21-1, the J call TRBJ2-7; the table's D call of TRBD2 was not tested on the DNA. TRBV21-1 is a pseudogene segment. CDR3 length: 13 amino acids.

This clone turned up a few times. The chain carries TRBV11-2 and TRBJ2-3; 9 bases agree with TRBD2. The germline V gene has CDR1 SGHAT and CDR2 FQNNGV. Germline trimming cut 6 bases from V and 0 bases from J; bases unmatched to any gene: 7. CDR3 length: 16 residues. The CDR3 DNA follows: TGTGCCAGCAGAGCCCTAGCGGGAAAAAGCACAGATACGCAGTATTTT. Translated: CASRALAGKSTDTQYF.

The rearrangement joins TRBV6-2 or TRBV6-3 to TRBJ2-3; TRBD1 is a possible D gene (6 bases). V was trimmed by 2 bases and J by 0 bases, leaving 21 bases between them. The CDR3 is made up of 19 amino acids. Per the germline V gene, CDR1 is MNHEY and CDR2 is SVGEGT. CDR3 DNA: TGTGCCAGCAGTTACCCGCTGGGGACACCTCGACTAAGCACAGATACGCAGTATTTT. It yields the protein CASSYPLGTPRLSTDTQYF.

This clone was detected only a few times. CDR3 residues: CASSLTGFPGTDTQYF. DNA for the CDR3: TGTGCCAGCAGTTTAACCGGGTTCCCGGGCACAGATACGCAGTATTTT. The V gene is TRBV27, the J gene TRBJ2-3; D remains ambiguous. Trimming left V 2 bases short and J 1 base short, with 13 bases between. The CDR3 has 16 residues. Per germline, CDR1 MNHEY and CDR2 SMNVEV (reference sequence).

The gene calls are TRBV29-1 and TRBJ1-2, with no clear D. In germline, CDR1 is SQVTM, CDR2 ANQGSEA. The V end was cut by 6 bases, the J end by 2 bases, with 13 bases between. There are 13 residues in the CDR3. CDR3 in DNA: TGCAGCGTCTCAGCATTGGGCAACTATGGCTACACCTTC. Translation: CSVSALGNYGYTF. The full variable domain, its missing parts supplied by reference TRBV29-1 and TRBJ1-2, is SAVISQKPSRDICQRGTSLTIQCQVDSQVTMMFWYRQQPGQSLTLIATANQGSEATYESGFVIDKFPISRPNLTFSTLTVSNMSPEDSSIYLCSVSALGNYGYTFGSGTRLTVV.

This clone is a singleton in its sample. The chain has TRBV3-1 (or the pseudogene TRBV3-2) and TRBJ2-2; D uncertain. This CDR3 region has 14 residues. CDR1 LGHDT and CDR2 YNNKEL come from the germline V gene (reference sequence). With 0 bases removed from V and 5 bases from J, the gap between germline ends came to 7 bases. In DNA form, the CDR3 reads TGTGCCAGCAGCCAAGATGCAGGTACCGGGGAGCTGTTTTTT. Protein sequence: CASSQDAGTGELFF.

This chain uses TRBV6-5 with TRBJ2-1; 7 nucleotides agree with TRBD1. The germline CDR1 and CDR2 sequences are MNHEY and SVGAGI. The CDR3 totals 15 residues. Unmatched junction bases numbered 5, after V lost 6 bases and J lost 0 bases. The DNA for the CDR3 is TGTGCCAGCAGCCGCCGGGACAGCTCCTACAATGAGCAGTTCTTC. Encoded protein: CASSRRDSSYNEQFF.

In this sample, this clone turned up once. This chain joins TRBV27 and TRBJ1-6, with 9 bases that match TRBD1. Looked up from germline, CDR1 is MNHEY and CDR2 is SMNVEV (reference sequence). The CDR3 totals 14 residues. After removal of 6 bases from V and 7 bases from J, the junction contained 4 bases not matched to a gene. The CDR3 bases are TGTGCCAGCAGGACGGGACAGGGCAATTCACCCCTCCACTTT. It encodes CASRTGQGNSPLHF.